Presented here are 23 T cell receptor beta chains from one specimen sequenced in a study of blood T cell repertoires in COVID-19. TCRdb's table, derived via immunoSEQ multiplex PCR, lists solely in-frame clones and lacks some. The table lists some 250,000 clones, over 70% of them singletons. The sample consisted of peripheral blood. The receptor set was obtained from a woman of 80 years or more with acute or convalescent COVID-19.

The rearrangement joins TRBV6-1 to TRBJ1-6, with 8 bases identical to TRBD1. The ends lost 2 bases at V and 6 bases at J; junction bases unmatched: 6. This CDR3 spans 16 amino acids. The germline V gene encodes CDR1 MNHNS and CDR2 SASEGT. CDR3 nucleotides: TGTGCCAGCAGTGAAATGTCAGGGGGCGGTAATTCACCCCTCCACTTT. This encodes CASSEMSGGGNSPLHF.

The rearrangement joins TRBV5-1 to TRBJ1-1; maybe TRBD1 (6 bases). The V gene's germline CDR1 is SGHRS and CDR2 YFSETQ. The ends were cut back, 4 bases at V and 6 bases at J, with 25 bases in the middle. The CDR3 extends over 17 amino acids. This CDR3 reads CASSPPRSRGGLAEAFF. DNA for the CDR3: TGCGCCAGCAGCCCTCCGAGATCTCGCGGGGGCCTGGCTGAAGCTTTCTTT.

This chain connects TRBV6-5 to TRBJ2-5; D not certain. CDR3 length: 13 amino acids. Germline CDR1 reads MNHEY; CDR2 reads SVGAGI. Trimming stripped 6 bases from V and 5 bases from J, with 13 bases between. CDR3 in DNA: TGTGCCAGCAGCCTCAGTCTTTATGAGACCCAGTACTTC. This sequence encodes CASSLSLYETQYF.

V and J are TRBV7-2 and TRBJ2-7; weak D call: TRBD1 (7 bases). This CDR3 has 15 residues. Germline V CDR1 and CDR2: SGHTA, FQGNSA. V was clipped by 3 bases and J by 3 bases, with 15 bases between them. This CDR3 reads CASSLKIQGGYEQYF. Here the CDR3 DNA reads TGTGCCAGCAGCTTGAAGATTCAGGGGGGCTACGAGCAGTACTTC.

V is TRBV7-9 and J is TRBJ2-3; 11 positions match TRBD1. The germline V gene has CDR1 SEHNR and CDR2 FQNEAQ (reference sequence). With V trimmed by 6 bases and J by 4 bases, 6 bases remained unmatched. The CDR3 runs to 15 residues. CDR3 sequence: CASSLGQGVADTQYF. The CDR3 nucleotides read TGTGCCAGCAGTTTGGGACAGGGGGTCGCAGATACGCAGTATTTT.

V and J are TRBV5-1 and TRBJ2-7; 7 bases line up with TRBD1. Germline CDR1 and CDR2: SGHRS and YFSETQ. After removal of 0 bases from V and 2 bases from J, the junction contained 5 bases not matched to a gene. CDR3 length: 15 residues. The CDR3 DNA sequence: TGCGCCAGCAGCTTGGCCAGGGGGTTTCCCTACGAGCAGTACTTC. It yields the protein CASSLARGFPYEQYF.

This clone was observed a single time. The sample holds other DNA sequences that translate to the same CDR3. The rearrangement joins TRBV9 to TRBJ2-1; 9 bases map to TRBD2. Germline V lookup: CDR1 SGDLS, CDR2 YYNGEE. This CDR3 is 15 amino acids long. Trimming cost V 2 bases and J 5 bases; bases outside gene matches: 5. Here the CDR3 reads CASSVVERGDNEQFF. In DNA form, the CDR3 reads TGTGCCAGCAGCGTGGTCGAGCGGGGGGACAATGAGCAGTTCTTC.

This clone showed up just a few times. The V and J genes are TRBV5-6 and TRBJ2-5, with D hard to call. Germline V gene data show CDR1 as SGHDT and CDR2 as YYEEEE. CDR3 length equals 16 residues. The V gene lost 0 bases and the J gene lost 7 bases, with 19 bases spanning the gap. For the CDR3, the DNA is TGTGCCAGCAGCTTGGTTCGCGGAGCATTAATGGGGACCCAGTACTTC. Protein sequence: CASSLVRGALMGTQYF.

This chain links TRBV6-6 with TRBJ1-4; no reliable D call. Trimming shortened V by 0 bases and J by 3 bases, and 8 bases separated the two germline ends. The CDR3 extends over 15 amino acids. Germline assignment: CDR1 MNHNY and CDR2 SVGAGI (reference sequence). The CDR3 loop reads CASSYSQVANEKLFF. CDR3 nucleotide sequence: TGTGCCAGCAGTTACTCGCAGGTGGCTAATGAAAAACTGTTTTTT.

The CDR3 reads CASSLGRGGVADTQYF. The CDR3 DNA sequence: TGTGCCAGCAGCTTGGGACGGGGGGGCGTGGCAGATACGCAGTATTTT. The chain employs TRBV5-5 and TRBJ2-3; 8 positions match TRBD2. V shed 0 bases, J shed 4 bases, and the junction held 7 bases outside the gene matches. CDR1 is SGHKS and CDR2 is YYEKEE in the germline V gene (reference sequence). This CDR3 is 16 amino acids long.

CDR3 sequence (DNA): TGTGCCAGCAGCCGACGGACAGGGGGCTTGAACACTGAAGCTTTCTTT. This encodes CASSRRTGGLNTEAFF. The chain has TRBV3-1 (or the pseudogene TRBV3-2) and TRBJ1-1, with 11 positions matching TRBD1. This CDR3 contains 16 residues. V shed 4 bases and J 0 bases; nucleotides not matched to a gene: 4. The germline V gene has CDR1 LGHDT and CDR2 YNNKEL (reference sequence).

This chain links TRBV2 with TRBJ2-1; TRBD2 matches 11 bases. The V and J ends lost 4 bases and 3 bases, in that order; junction bases with no gene match: 8. Per the germline V gene, CDR1 is SNHLY and CDR2 is FYNNEI. The CDR3 consists of 17 residues. CDR3 sequence: CASSAGTSGTYYNEQFF. CDR3 bases: TGTGCCAGCAGTGCCGGGACTAGCGGAACCTACTACAATGAGCAGTTCTTC.

The V gene is TRBV7-3, the J gene TRBJ2-7, with D maybe TRBD2 (6 bases). The length of the CDR3 is 15 residues. The V end was cut by 5 bases, the J end by 0 bases, with 14 bases between. Germline-derived CDR1 and CDR2 are SGHTA and FQGTGA. The CDR3 sequence: CASSLVLGSSYEQYF. In nucleotides, the CDR3 is TGTGCCAGCAGCCTCGTTCTCGGGAGCTCCTACGAGCAGTACTTC.

V gene TRBV5-1 combines with J gene TRBJ2-3; 9 nucleotides align to TRBD2. Germline V lookup: CDR1 SGHRS, CDR2 YFSETQ. CDR3 length: 15 residues. V was pared by 4 bases and J by 5 bases, with 8 bases of the junction left unmatched. CDR3 in DNA: TGCGCCAGCAGCCCTAGCGGGACAGCTGGAGATACGCAGTATTTT. It yields the protein CASSPSGTAGDTQYF.

The chain carries TRBV6-5 and TRBJ1-3; D ambiguous. From germline, CDR1 is MNHEY and CDR2 SVGAGI. V lost 1 base and J lost 0, with 10 bases in between. This CDR3 is 16 amino acids long. The CDR3 spells CASSYFGPHSGNTIYF. In nucleotides, the CDR3 is TGTGCCAGCAGTTACTTCGGTCCCCACTCTGGAAACACCATATATTTT.

The rearrangement joins TRBV10-1 to TRBJ2-1; 8 bases are shared with TRBD1. V dropped 5 bases and J dropped 9; count of bases not matched to a gene: 6. This CDR3 has 13 residues. Germline V lookup: CDR1 WNHNN, CDR2 SYGVQD (reference sequence). CDR3 residues: CASSPDRGGEQFF. The CDR3 bases are TGCGCCAGCAGTCCCGACAGGGGTGGTGAGCAGTTCTTC.

The chain couples TRBV9 to TRBJ1-2; 9 bases map to TRBD1. The V gene end was trimmed by 0 bases and the J gene end by 3 bases; junction bases not matched to a gene: 3. Germline CDR1 reads SGDLS; CDR2 reads YYNGEE. This CDR3 has 15 residues. This CDR3 is CASSVGWTGDYGYTF. In DNA, the CDR3 is TGTGCCAGCAGCGTAGGCTGGACAGGGGACTATGGCTACACCTTC.

The chain has TRBV28 and TRBJ2-2; weak D call: TRBD1 (6 bases). V dropped 4 bases and J dropped 7 bases, with 7 bases sitting between them. Germline CDR1 MDHEN, CDR2 SYDVKM. This CDR3 is built from 12 residues. The CDR3, as DNA: TGTGCCAGCAGTTGGACAGTCGGGGAGCTGTTTTTT. Translated, it gives CASSWTVGELFF.

This clone was observed once. J is TRBJ2-2 and V is TRBV6-5; 8 positions agree with TRBD2. Germline lookup yields CDR1 MNHEY and CDR2 SVGAGI. This CDR3 has 15 residues. Germline trimming cut 11 bases from V and 3 bases from J; bases unmatched to any gene: 11. In DNA form, the CDR3 reads TGTGCCCGCCCGCCGCGGCGGGGGGACACCGGGGAGCTGTTTTTT. Its protein is CARPPRRGDTGELFF.

This chain links TRBV18 with TRBJ2-5, with D uncertain. The CDR3 has 15 residues. CDR1 is KGHSH, CDR2 LQKENI, per germline. Trimming removed 0 bases from V and 1 base from J, with 9 bases in between. CDR3 bases: TGTGCCAGCTCACCACCCGCCTCCAGCCAAGAGACCCAGTACTTC. Encoded protein: CASSPPASSQETQYF.

The V and J genes are TRBV7-9 and TRBJ2-1; D gene ambiguous. The CDR3 is 15 amino acids. Trimming stripped 2 bases from V and 6 bases from J, with 14 bases between. The germline V gene has CDR1 SEHNR and CDR2 FQNEAQ (reference sequence). CDR3 bases: TGTGCCAGCAGCTTAAATTTCGGTGGCGGCAATGAGCAGTTCTTC. Its translation is CASSLNFGGGNEQFF. Full variable domain (outside the CDR3, taken from reference TRBV7-9 and TRBJ2-1): DTGVSQNPRHKITKRGQNVTFRCDPISEHNRLYWYRQTLGQGPEFLTYFQNEAQLEKSRLLSDRFSAERPKGSFSTLEIQRTEQGDSAMYLCASSLNFGGGNEQFFGPGTRLTVL.

The V call is TRBV2, the J call TRBJ1-4; 9 positions match TRBD1. Per the germline V gene, CDR1 is SNHLY and CDR2 is FYNNEI. The CDR3 is made up of 18 amino acids. With 7 bases clipped from V and 6 bases from J, the junction kept 18 bases outside the gene matches. The CDR3 nucleotides read TGTGCCAGCATCCCGTCCGGGACAGGGTTTCTGAGGGATGAAAAACTGTTTTTT. Protein: CASIPSGTGFLRDEKLFF.

V and J are TRBV15 and TRBJ1-6; 7 bases fit TRBD1. The CDR3 runs to 13 residues. Germline values: CDR1 LNHNV, CDR2 YYDKDF (reference sequence). V lost 8 bases and J lost 6; bases outside the gene matches: 4. DNA of the CDR3: TGTGCCACCGGACAGGAACGTAATTCACCCCTCCACTTT. It specifies CATGQERNSPLHF. Filled out from reference TRBV15 and TRBJ1-6, the complete variable domain reads DAMVIQNPRYQVTQFGKPVTLSCSQTLNHNVMYWYQQKSSQAPKLLFHYYDKDFNNEADTPDNFQSRRPNTSFCFLDIRSPGLGDTAMYLCATGQERNSPLHFGNGTRLTVT.